The T cell receptor (beta chain) described here comes from a study of human T cells and chemical hapten exposure. Study-level background: The variation in per-sample TCR yields arose mainly from small differences in pooled library volumes.

This CDR3 comprises 12 residues. V was cut by 0 bases and J by 4 bases, with 4 bases left in between. Germline loops: CDR1 MNHNS, CDR2 SASEGT. In the authors' workflow: Counting gave a median of around 100,000 TCRs per sample, with values ranging from about 23,224 to 700,000. TCRdb reanalysed the RACE reads using MiXCR and keeps one entry per CDR3 protein. Clone size and V and J calls follow TCRdb, not the original study. The sample lists around 110,000 distinct CDR3 sequences, about 11% occurring once. Remarks on this clonotype: Its antigen is undetermined.

Time point reported: patch test 3, about 24 weeks after DPC sensitization. This sample's treatment: therapeutic diphenylcyclopropenone sensitization with weekly scalp DPC. Study results and limitations: Compared with pre-sensitization or healthy control sets, expanded TCRs clustered more. DPC sensitization did not alter TCRs above 1 in 1000 frequency.

Source: whole blood, taken in connection with sensitization to the hapten diphenylcyclopropenone (DPC). The chain couples TRBV6-1 to TRBJ2-7; D call uncertain. The receptor's source is a woman aged 45-65 years with alopecia areata. Some clones in this sample may be carry-over from other donors' samples. CDR3 in amino acids: CASSEAFYEQYF. CDR3 DNA: TGTGCCAGCAGTGAAGCCTTTTACGAGCAGTACTTC.